The present T cell receptor (beta chain) was sequenced within a study of cytomegalovirus exposure and HLA in healthy donors. General study results and limits: Association of a missense DCLRE1C variant with TCR beta V- and J-gene trimming was reported in a later analysis. In an earlier analysis, most TCR beta V segments were productive about 87% or about 30% of the time. Further analysis was carried out later, and it showed several of the most significant clusters appearing linked to common viral pathogens.

60 Vbeta and 13 Jbeta primers were used in PCR. Generated by immunoSEQ multiplex PCR, the TCRdb table keeps only in-frame clones and is missing some. The table has about 150,000 clones, approximately 79% seen once. About this clone: Its matching antigen is unknown.

Germline V gene data show CDR1 as MRHNA and CDR2 as SNTAGT. The CDR3 is 14 amino acids. Trimming pared 10 bases from V and 1 base from J, leaving 14 bases between. The chain employs TRBV6-4 and TRBJ2-1, with D possibly matching TRBD1 (7 bases). The clonotype comes from a man aged 50-60 years in good health and CMV-seropositive. Sample: PBMCs. CDR3 coding DNA: TGTGCCAAGGAGGGGGCCGTGTCCTACAATGAGCAGTTCTTC. Protein: CAKEGAVSYNEQFF.